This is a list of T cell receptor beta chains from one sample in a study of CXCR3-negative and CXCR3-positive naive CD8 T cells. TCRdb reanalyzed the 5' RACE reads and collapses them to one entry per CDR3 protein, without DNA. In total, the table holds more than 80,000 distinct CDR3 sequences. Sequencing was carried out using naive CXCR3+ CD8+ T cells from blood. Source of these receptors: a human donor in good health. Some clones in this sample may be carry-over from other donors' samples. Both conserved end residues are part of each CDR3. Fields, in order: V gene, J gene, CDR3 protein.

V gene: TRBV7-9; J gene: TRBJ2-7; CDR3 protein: CASSPIGSGNTYEQYF
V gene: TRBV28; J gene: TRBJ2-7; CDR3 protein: CASSLAGGGNEQYF
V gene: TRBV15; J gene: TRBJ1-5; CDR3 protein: CATSRAEAGQPQHF
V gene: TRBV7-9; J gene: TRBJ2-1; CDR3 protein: CASSLPWTGDNEQFF
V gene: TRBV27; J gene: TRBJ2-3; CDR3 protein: CASRTAAPSGRSDTQYF
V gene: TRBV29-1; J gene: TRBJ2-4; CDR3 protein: CSALGGRNIQYF
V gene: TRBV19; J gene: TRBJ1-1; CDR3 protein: CASSISSGSGAFF
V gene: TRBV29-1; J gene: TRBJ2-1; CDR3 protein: CSVEPSTPGEFF
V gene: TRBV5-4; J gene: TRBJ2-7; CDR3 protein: CASSSGRANYEQYF
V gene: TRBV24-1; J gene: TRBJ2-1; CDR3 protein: CATSDDLGLAGDNEQFF
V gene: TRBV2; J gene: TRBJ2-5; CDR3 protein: CASSEGGGQETQYF
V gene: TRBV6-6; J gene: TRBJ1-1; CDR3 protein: CASSYSRDDLANTEAFF
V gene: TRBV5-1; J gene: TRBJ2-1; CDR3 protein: CASSSGQDNEQFF
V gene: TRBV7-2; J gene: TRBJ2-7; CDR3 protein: CASSFYLRMTSGRYEQYF
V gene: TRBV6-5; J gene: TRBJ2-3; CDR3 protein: CASSYSGSWGDTQYF
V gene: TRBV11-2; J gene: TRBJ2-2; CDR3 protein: CASSGGTGELFF
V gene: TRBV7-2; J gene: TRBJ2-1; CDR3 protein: CASRDRGGYNEQFF
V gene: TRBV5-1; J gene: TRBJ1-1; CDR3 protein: CASSLERVRGTEAFF
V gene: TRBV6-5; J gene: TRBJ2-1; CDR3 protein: CASSRTSGSYNEQFF
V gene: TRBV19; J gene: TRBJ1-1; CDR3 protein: CATLGGRGTEAFF
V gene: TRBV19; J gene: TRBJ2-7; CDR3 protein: CASSTASGDADYEQYF
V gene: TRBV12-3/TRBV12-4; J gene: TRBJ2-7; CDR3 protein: CASSANLYYEQYF
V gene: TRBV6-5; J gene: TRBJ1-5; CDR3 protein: CASSLDSISNQPQHF
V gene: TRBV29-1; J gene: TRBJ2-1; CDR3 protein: CSLLGQQYNEQFF
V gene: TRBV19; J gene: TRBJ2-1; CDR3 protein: CASSIRLNNEQFF
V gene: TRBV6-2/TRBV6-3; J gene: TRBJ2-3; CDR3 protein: CASVPGHRTTDTQYF
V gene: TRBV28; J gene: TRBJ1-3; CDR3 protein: CASSGDRELENTIYF